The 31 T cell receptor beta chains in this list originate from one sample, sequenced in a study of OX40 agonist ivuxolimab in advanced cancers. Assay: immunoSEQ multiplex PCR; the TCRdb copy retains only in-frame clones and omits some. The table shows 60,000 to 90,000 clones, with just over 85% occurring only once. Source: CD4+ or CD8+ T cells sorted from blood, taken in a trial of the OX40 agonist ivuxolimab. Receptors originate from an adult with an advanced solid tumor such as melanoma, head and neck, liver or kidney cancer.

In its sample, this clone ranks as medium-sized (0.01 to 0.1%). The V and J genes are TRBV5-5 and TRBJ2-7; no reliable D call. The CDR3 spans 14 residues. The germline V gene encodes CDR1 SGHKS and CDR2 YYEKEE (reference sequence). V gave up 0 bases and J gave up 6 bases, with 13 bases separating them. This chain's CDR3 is CASSLVGRSTEQYF. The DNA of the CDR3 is TGTGCCAGCAGCTTGGTTGGTAGGTCGACCGAGCAGTACTTC. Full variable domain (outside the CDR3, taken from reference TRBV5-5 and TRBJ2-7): DAGVTQSPTHLIKTRGQQVTLRCSPISGHKSVSWYQQVLGQGPQFIFQYYEKEERGRGNFPDRFSARQFPNYSSELNVNALLLGDSALYLCASSLVGRSTEQYFGPGTRLTVT.

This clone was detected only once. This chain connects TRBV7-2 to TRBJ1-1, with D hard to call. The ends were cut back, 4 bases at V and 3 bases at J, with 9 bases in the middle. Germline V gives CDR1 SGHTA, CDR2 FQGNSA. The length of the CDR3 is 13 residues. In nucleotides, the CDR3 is TGTGCCAGCAGCTCAAAGTTTGACACTGAAGCTTTCTTT. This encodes CASSSKFDTEAFF.

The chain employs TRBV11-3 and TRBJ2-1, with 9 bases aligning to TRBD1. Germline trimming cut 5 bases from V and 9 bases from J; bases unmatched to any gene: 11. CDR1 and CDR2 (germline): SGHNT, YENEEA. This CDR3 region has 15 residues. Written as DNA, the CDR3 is TGTGCCAGCAGCCTCCGGGACAGGGAGGGTGCTGAGCAGTTCTTC. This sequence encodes CASSLRDREGAEQFF.

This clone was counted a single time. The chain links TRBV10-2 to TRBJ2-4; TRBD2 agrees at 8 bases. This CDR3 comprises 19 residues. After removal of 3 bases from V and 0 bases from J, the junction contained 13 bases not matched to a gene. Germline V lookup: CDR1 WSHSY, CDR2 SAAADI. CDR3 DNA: TGCGCCAGCAGTGACAAAGAGCCAGCGGGGGTACTAGCCAAAAACATTCAGTACTTC. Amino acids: CASSDKEPAGVLAKNIQYF.

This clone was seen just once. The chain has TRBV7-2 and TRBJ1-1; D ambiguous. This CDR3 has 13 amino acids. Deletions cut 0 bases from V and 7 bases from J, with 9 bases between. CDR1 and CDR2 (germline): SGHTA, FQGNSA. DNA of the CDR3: TGTGCCAGCAGCTTAGCAGGGCCGGGTGAAGCTTTCTTT. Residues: CASSLAGPGEAFF. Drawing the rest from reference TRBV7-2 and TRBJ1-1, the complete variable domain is GAGVSQSPSNKVTEKGKDVELRCDPISGHTALYWYRQSLGQGLEFLIYFQGNSAPDKSGLPSDRFSAERTGGSVSTLTIQRTQQEDSAVYLCASSLAGPGEAFFGQGTRLTVV.

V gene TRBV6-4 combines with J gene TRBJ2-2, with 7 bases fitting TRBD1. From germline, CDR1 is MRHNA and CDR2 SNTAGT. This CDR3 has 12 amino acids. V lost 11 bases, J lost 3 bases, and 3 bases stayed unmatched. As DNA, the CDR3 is TGTGCCTGGGGGACAGACACCGGGGAGCTGTTTTTT. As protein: CAWGTDTGELFF.

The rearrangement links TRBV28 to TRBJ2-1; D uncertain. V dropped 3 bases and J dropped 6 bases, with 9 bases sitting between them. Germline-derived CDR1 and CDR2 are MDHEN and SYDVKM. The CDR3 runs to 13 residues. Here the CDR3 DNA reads TGTGCCAGCAGTTTCCGACGATCCAATGAGCAGTTCTTC. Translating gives CASSFRRSNEQFF.

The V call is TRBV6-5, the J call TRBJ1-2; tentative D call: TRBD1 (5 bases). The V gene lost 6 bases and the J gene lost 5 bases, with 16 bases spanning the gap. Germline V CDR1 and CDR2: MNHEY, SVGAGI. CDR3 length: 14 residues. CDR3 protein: CASSRQIAGYGYTF. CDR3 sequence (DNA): TGTGCCAGCAGCCGACAGATTGCTGGTTATGGCTACACCTTC.

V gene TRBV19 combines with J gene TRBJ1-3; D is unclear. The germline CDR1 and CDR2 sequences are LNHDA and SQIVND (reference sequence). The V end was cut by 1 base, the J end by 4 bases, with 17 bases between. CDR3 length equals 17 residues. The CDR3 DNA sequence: TGTGCCAGTAGTATAGCCGAGATCCCGTCTGGAGGAAACACCATATATTTT. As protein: CASSIAEIPSGGNTIYF.

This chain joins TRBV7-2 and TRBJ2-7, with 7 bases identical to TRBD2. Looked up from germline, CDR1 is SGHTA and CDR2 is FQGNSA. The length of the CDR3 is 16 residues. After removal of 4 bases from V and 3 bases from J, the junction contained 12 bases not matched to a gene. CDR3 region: CASSSGGREWGYEQYF. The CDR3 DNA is TGTGCCAGCAGCTCAGGTGGGCGGGAGTGGGGCTACGAGCAGTACTTC.

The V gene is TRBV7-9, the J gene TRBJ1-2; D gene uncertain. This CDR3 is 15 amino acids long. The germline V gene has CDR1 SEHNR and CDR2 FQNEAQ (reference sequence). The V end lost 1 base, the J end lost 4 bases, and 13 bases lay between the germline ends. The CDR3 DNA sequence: TGTGCCAGCAGCTTAGGCGCGGGAGTAACCTATGGCTACACCTTC. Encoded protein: CASSLGAGVTYGYTF.

CDR3 residues: CASTPTGGEQYF. The CDR3 coding sequence is TGTGCCAGTACCCCGACTGGCGGCGAGCAGTACTTC. The chain links TRBV19 to TRBJ2-7, with D uncertain. V was shortened by 7 bases and J by 6 bases, with 13 bases between the two germline ends. CDR3 length: 12 amino acids. Germline CDR1 reads LNHDA; CDR2 reads SQIVND (reference sequence).

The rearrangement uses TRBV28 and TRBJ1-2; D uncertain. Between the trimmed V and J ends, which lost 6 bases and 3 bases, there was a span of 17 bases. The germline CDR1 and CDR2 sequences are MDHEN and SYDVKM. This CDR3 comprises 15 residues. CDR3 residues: CASSDIGRSDYGYTF. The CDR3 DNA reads TGTGCCAGCAGCGACATAGGGCGCTCGGACTATGGCTACACCTTC.

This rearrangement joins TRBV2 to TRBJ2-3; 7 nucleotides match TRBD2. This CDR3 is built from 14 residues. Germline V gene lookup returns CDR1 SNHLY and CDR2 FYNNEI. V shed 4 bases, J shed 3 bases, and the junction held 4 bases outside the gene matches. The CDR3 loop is CASSVLADTDTQYF. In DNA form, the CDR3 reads TGTGCCAGCAGTGTCCTAGCGGATACAGATACGCAGTATTTT.

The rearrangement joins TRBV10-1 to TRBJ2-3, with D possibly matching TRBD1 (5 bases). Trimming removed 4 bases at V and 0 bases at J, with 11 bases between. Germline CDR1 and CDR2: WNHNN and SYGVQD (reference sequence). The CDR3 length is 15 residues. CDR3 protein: CASSGTKGSTDTQYF. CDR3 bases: TGCGCCAGCAGTGGGACAAAAGGGAGCACAGATACGCAGTATTTT.

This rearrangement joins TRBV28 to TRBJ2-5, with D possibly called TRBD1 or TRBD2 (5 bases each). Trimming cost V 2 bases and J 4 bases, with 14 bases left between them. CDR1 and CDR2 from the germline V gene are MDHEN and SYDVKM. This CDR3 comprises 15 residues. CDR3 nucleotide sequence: TGTGCCAGCAGTTTAACAGGTTGGGACGGAGAGACCCAGTACTTC. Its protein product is CASSLTGWDGETQYF.

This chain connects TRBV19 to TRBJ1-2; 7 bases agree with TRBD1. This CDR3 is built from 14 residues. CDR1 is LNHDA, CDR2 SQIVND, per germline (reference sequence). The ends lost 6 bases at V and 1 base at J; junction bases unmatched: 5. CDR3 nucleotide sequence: TGTGCCAGTAGGGGACAGAGGAGTAACTATGGCTACACCTTC. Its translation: CASRGQRSNYGYTF.

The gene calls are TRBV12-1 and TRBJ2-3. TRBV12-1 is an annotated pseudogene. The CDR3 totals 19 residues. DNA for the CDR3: TGTGCCAGCAGCTTTCGGCCAAGGGTACCCTACCCGGAGTCAGATACGCAGTATTTT. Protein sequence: CASSFRPRVPYPESDTQYF.

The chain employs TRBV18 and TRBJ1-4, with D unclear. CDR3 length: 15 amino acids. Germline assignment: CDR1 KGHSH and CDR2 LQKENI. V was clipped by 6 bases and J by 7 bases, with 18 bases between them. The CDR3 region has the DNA TGTGCCAGCTCCGGACGCGCCACGGAAGCTGAAAAACTGTTTTTT. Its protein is CASSGRATEAEKLFF.

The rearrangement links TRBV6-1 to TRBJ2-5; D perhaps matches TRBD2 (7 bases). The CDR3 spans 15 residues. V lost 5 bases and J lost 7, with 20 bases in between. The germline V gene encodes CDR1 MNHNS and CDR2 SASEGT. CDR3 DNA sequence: TGTGCCAGCAGTACCGGGACATCTTCGGGGGGGACCCAGTACTTC. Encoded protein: CASSTGTSSGGTQYF.

The CDR3 protein is CASSYWDPGSYNEQFF. CDR3 DNA sequence: TGTGCCAGCAGTTACTGGGATCCCGGCTCCTACAATGAGCAGTTCTTC. The chain couples TRBV6-6 to TRBJ2-1; D remains unclear. In germline, CDR1 is MNHNY, CDR2 SVGAGI (reference sequence). Trimming stripped 1 base from V and 0 bases from J, with 10 bases between. This CDR3 has 16 residues.

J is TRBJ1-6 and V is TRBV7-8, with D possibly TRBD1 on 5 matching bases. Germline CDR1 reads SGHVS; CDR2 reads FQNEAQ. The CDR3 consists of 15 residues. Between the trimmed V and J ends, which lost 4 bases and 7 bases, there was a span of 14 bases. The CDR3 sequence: CASSSSEGRNSPLHF. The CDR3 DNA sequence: TGTGCCAGCAGCTCATCCGAGGGGAGGAATTCACCCCTCCACTTT.

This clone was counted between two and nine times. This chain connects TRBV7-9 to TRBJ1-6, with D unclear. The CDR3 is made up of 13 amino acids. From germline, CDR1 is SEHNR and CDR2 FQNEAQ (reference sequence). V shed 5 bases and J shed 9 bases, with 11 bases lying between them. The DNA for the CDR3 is TGTGCCAGCAGCCCCACGAACGGTTCACCCCTCCACTTT. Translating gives CASSPTNGSPLHF.

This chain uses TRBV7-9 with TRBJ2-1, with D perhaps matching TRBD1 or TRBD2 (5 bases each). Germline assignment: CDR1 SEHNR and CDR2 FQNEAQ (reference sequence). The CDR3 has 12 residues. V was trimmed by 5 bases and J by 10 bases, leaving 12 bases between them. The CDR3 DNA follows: TGTGCCAGCAGCACTGGGGGAATCGAGCAGTTCTTC. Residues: CASSTGGIEQFF.

CDR3 protein: CASSHTGAGLGGETQYF. DNA of the CDR3: TGTGCCAGCAGCCATACCGGGGCGGGTTTGGGGGGTGAGACCCAGTACTTC. V is TRBV4-2 and J is TRBJ2-5; perhaps TRBD2 as D (6 bases). This CDR3 region has 17 residues. CDR1 and CDR2 (germline): LGHNA, YNFKEQ. V shed 3 bases and J shed 5 bases, with 22 bases lying between them.

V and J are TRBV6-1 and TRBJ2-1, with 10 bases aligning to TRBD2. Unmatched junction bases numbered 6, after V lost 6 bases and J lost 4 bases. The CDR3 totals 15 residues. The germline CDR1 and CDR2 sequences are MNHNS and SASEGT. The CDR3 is CASRTTSGHYNEQFF. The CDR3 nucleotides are TGTGCCAGCAGGACGACTAGCGGGCATTACAATGAGCAGTTCTTC.

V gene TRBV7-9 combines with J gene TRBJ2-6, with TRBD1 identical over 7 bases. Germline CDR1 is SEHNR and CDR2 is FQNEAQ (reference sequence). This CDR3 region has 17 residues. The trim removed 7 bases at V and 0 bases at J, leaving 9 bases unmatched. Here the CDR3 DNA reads TGTGCCAGCACTAGGGAGACAGGGCACTCTGGGGCCAACGTCCTGACTTTC. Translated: CASTRETGHSGANVLTF.

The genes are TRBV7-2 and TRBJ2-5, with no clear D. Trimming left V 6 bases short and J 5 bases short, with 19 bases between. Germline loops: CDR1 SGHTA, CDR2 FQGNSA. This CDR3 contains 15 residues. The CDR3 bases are TGTGCCAGCAGTCCCAGTCTCGTGCAGTCGGAGACCCAGTACTTC. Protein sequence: CASSPSLVQSETQYF.

The CDR3 sequence: CARQGGSETQYF. CDR3 nucleotides: TGTGCCAGACAGGGGGGCTCGGAGACCCAGTACTTC. V gene TRBV2 combines with J gene TRBJ2-5; 8 nucleotides agree with TRBD1. The germline V gene has CDR1 SNHLY and CDR2 FYNNEI. V was clipped by 9 bases and J by 5 bases; unmatched bases: 5. The CDR3 length is 12 residues.

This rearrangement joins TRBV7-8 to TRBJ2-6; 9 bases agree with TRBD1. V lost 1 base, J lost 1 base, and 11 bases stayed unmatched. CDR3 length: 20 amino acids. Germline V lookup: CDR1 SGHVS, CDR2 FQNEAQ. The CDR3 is CASSLVGAGQGPSGANVLTF. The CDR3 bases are TGTGCCAGCAGCTTAGTCGGGGCGGGACAGGGTCCTTCTGGGGCCAACGTCCTGACTTTC.

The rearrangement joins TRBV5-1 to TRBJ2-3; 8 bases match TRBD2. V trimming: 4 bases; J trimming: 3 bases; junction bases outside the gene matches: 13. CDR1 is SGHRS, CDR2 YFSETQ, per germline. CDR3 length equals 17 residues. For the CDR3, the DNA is TGCGCCAGCAGCCAGATGCTAGCGGGCCTGAGGACAGATACGCAGTATTTT. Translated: CASSQMLAGLRTDTQYF.